These T cell receptor beta chains were read from a single sample in a study of T cells in Graves' hyperthyroidism and ophthalmopathy. TCRdb itself ran the multiplex PCR reads through MiXCR, one entry per CDR3 protein. The sample has 500,000 to 650,000 distinct CDR3 sequences, 46% seen once. The sequenced material came from peripheral blood or thyroid tissue (not recorded which). The receptor source for this set is an adult woman with Graves' disease, either hyperthyroidism or ophthalmopathy (not recorded which). Each CDR3 is given with its conserved first and last residue. The D gene is left open where the match is weak. The size field is filled for only some rows; it gives once, few, many or a size class.

few	TRBV10-3	TRBJ2-7	TRBD1	TGTGCCATCAGTGAGTCGGACCTTCCAGGGGGCGAGCAGTACTTC	CAISESDLPGGEQYF
few	TRBV18	TRBJ1-2	TRBD1	TGTGCCAGCTCACCTAAACAGGGGAACTATGGCTACACCTTC	CASSPKQGNYGYTF
.	TRBV7-9	TRBJ1-5	.	TGTGCCAGCAGCTTAACAGTGGGTGGGACCCAGCATTTT	CASSLTVGGTQHF
.	TRBV6-5	TRBJ1-5	.	TGTGCCAGCAACTACAGGGAAAGCAATCAGCCCCAGCATTTT	CASNYRESNQPQHF
.	TRBV24-1	TRBJ1-2	TRBD1	TGTGCCACCAGTGATTCGACAGGGGGCTATGGCTACACCTTC	CATSDSTGGYGYTF
.	TRBV11-1	TRBJ2-7	TRBD2	TGTGCCAGCAGCTTAGCGATAGATGGACTAGCGGGACGCCTCTTC	CASSLAIDGLAGRLF
many	TRBV20-1	TRBJ1-5	.	TGCAGTGCTAGAAGGGGGGGCAATCAGCCCCAGCATTTT	CSARRGGNQPQHF
.	TRBV6-5	TRBJ2-6	TRBD1	TGTGCCAGCAGTTACTCGGACAGGGGGCATGGGGGGGCCAACGTCCTGACTTTC	CASSYSDRGHGGANVLTF
.	TRBV20-1	TRBJ1-4	.	TGCAGTGCTAGAGACGGTGAAAAACTGTTTTTT	CSARDGEKLFF
few	TRBV9	TRBJ2-3	TRBD2	TGTGCCAGCAGCGACAGCGGGAGGGGAGATACGCAGTATTTT	CASSDSGRGDTQYF
.	TRBV5-5	TRBJ1-5	.	TGTGCCAGCGCCCCCCGCCGGGGCGACGGCAATCAGCCCCAGCATTTT	CASAPRRGDGNQPQHF
.	TRBV2	TRBJ2-7	.	TGTGCCAGCAGGTTACCTAGTGACGAGCAGTACTTC	CASRLPSDEQYF